The T cell receptor (beta chain) under discussion was sequenced for a study of blood T cell repertoires in COVID-19. Study in general: Samples taken during acute and convalescent COVID-19 were collected in the United States, Italy and Spain. Sample material is recorded as cDNA or gDNA derived from T cells, B-cell-depleted T cells, or PBMCs.

Authors' methods: Amplification with reference gene primers provided the estimates of nucleated cell counts. Sequencing was performed with immunoSEQ multiplex PCR; in TCRdb, only in-frame clones are kept and a portion is missing. That table furnishes V, J and clone size, whereas the DNA furnished D and trimming. The sample gives hundreds of thousands of clones, around nine tenths of which show up once; under 3% is in the top ten. The germline V gene has CDR1 SNHLY and CDR2 FYNNEI. V lost 3 bases and J lost 8; bases outside the gene matches: 2. The CDR3 is 15 residues long. The chain employs TRBV2 and TRBJ2-1; TRBD2 aligns across 15 bases. Sequencing used peripheral blood. The receptor was isolated from a human donor in a cohort sampled during active COVID-19. For the CDR3, the DNA is TGTGCCAGCAGTGAGGGACTAGCGGGAGGTTATGAGCAGTTCTTC. It is translated as CASSEGLAGGYEQFF.